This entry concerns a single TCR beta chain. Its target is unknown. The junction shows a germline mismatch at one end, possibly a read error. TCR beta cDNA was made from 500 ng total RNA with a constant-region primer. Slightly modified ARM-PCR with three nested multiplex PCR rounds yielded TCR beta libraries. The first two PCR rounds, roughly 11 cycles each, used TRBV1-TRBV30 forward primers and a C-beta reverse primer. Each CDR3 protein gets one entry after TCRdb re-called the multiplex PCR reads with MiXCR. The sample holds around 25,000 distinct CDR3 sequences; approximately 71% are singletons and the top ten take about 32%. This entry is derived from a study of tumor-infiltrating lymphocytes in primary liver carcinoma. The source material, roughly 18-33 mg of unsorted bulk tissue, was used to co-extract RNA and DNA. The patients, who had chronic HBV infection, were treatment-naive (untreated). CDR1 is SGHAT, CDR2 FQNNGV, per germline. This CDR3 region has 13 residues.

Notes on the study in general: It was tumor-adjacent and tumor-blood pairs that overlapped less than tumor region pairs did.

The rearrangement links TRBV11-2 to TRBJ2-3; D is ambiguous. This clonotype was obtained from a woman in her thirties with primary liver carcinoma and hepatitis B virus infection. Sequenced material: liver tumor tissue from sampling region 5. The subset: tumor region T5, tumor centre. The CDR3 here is CVSSLGLGDTQYF. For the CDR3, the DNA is TGTGTCAGCAGCTTAGGGCTAGGAGATACGCAGTATTTT.